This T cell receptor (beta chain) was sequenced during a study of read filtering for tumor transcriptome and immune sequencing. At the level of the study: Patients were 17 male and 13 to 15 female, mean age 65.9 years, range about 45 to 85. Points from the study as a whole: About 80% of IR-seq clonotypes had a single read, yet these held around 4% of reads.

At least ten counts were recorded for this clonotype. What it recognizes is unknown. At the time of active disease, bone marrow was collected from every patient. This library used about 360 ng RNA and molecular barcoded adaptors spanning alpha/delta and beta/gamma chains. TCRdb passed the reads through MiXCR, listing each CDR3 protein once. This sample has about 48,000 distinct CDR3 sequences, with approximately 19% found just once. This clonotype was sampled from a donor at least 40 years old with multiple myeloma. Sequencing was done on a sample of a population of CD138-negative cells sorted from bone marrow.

CDR3: CASSQESSGRYEQYF. The CDR3 DNA reads TGTGCCAGCAGCCAAGAGTCTAGCGGGCGGTACGAGCAGTACTTC. The chain links TRBV3-1 to TRBJ2-7; 8 bases agree with TRBD2. The germline CDR1 and CDR2 sequences are LGHDT and YNNKEL (reference sequence). This CDR3 contains 15 residues. J lost 4 bases, V lost 0 bases, and 5 bases had no gene match.